The TCR beta chain under discussion was sequenced for a study of cytomegalovirus exposure and HLA in healthy donors. The PCR was carried out with 60 Vbeta primers and 13 Jbeta primers. The method was immunoSEQ multiplex PCR; TCRdb's version includes in-frame clones alone and lacks a portion of them. Counted here are some 130,000 clones, roughly four fifths occurring once; the ten biggest clones make up about 11%. Regarding the study as a whole: Follow-up analysis found HLA locus-dependent TCR association rates, highest for DRB1 and lowest for HLA-C. Usually a TCR sequence was rare, but some public TCRs were found in many donors.

As to this clone: Its antigen is unidentified.

Healthy bone marrow donors made up the cohort. CDR3 length equals 14 residues. CDR1 is SGHNT, CDR2 YYREEE, per germline (reference sequence). With 6 bases clipped from V and 10 bases from J, the junction kept 15 bases outside the gene matches. This clonotype was obtained from a male donor in good health and CMV-seropositive. V is TRBV5-4 and J is TRBJ2-7; 8 positions match TRBD1. The sample consisted of PBMCs. The CDR3 DNA reads TGTGCCAGCACCGATCCGACAGGGGCAGAGCCTCAGTACTTC. Translated, it gives CASTDPTGAEPQYF.